This TCR beta chain was sequenced in a study of OX40 agonist ivuxolimab in advanced cancers. Patients were ruled out by autoimmune disease history or systemic immunosuppression. The timepoints at which blood was sampled were baseline, cycle 4 day 1, and cycle 7 day 1. Data came from immunoSEQ multiplex PCR; TCRdb stores just in-frame clones and leaves some out. This sample yields 70,000 to 80,000 clones, of which about 91% are seen a single time; 0.85% to 1% belongs to the top ten. The CDR3 covers 13 residues. The germline CDR1 and CDR2 sequences are SGHTA and FQGNSA. The V and J ends lost 1 base and 3 bases respectively, with 6 bases between them.

The clonotype originates from an adult with an advanced solid tumor such as melanoma, head and neck, liver or kidney cancer. The specimen was CD4+ or CD8+ T cells sorted from blood, collected in a trial of the OX40 agonist ivuxolimab. This rearrangement joins TRBV7-2 to TRBJ2-5; D is possibly TRBD1 (6 bases). CDR3 loop: CASSLGTEETQYF. CDR3 sequence (DNA): TGTGCCAGCAGCTTAGGGACAGAAGAGACCCAGTACTTC.